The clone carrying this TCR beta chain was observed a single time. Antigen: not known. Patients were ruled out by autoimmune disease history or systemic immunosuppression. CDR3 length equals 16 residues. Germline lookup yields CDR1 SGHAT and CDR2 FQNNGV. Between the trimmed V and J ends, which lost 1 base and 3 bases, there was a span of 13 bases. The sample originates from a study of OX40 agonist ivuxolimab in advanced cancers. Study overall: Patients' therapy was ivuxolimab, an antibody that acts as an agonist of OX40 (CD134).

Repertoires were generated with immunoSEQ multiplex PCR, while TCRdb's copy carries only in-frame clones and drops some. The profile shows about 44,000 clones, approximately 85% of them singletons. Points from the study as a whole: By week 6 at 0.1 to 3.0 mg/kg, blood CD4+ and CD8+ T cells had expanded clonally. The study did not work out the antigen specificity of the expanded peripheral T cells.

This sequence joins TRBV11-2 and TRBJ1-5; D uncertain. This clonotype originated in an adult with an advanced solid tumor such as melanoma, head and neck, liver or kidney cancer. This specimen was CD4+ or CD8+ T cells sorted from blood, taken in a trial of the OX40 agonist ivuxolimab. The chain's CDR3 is CASSLGPTRYNQPQHF. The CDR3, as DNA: TGTGCCAGCAGCTTAGGCCCCACACGGTACAATCAGCCCCAGCATTTT.